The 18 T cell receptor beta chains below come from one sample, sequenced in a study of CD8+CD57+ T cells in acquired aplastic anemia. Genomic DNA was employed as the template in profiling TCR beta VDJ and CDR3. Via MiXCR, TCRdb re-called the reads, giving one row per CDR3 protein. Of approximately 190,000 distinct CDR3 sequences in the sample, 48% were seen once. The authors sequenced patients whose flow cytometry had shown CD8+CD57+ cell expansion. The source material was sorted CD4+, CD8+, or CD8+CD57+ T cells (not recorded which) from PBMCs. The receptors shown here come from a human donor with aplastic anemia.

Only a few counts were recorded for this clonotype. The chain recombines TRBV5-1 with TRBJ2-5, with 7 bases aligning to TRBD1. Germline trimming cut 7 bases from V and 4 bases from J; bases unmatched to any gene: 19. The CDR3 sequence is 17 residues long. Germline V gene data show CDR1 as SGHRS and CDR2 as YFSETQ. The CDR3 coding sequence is TGCGCCAGCGGAGGCGGTTCTATGACAGGGAGCGGAGAGACCCAGTACTTC. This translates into CASGGGSMTGSGETQYF.

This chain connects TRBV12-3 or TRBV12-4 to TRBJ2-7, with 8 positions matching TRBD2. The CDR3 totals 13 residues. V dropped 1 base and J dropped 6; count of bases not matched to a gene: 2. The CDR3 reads CASSLGTSSEQYF. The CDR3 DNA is TGTGCCAGCAGTTTAGGGACTAGCTCCGAGCAGTACTTC.

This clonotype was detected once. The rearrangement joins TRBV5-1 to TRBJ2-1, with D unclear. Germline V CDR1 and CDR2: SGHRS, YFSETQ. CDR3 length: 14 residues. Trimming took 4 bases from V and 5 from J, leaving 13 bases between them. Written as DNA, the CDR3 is TGCGCCAGCAGCCCGGCGCCACCAAACAATGAGCAGTTCTTC. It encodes CASSPAPPNNEQFF.

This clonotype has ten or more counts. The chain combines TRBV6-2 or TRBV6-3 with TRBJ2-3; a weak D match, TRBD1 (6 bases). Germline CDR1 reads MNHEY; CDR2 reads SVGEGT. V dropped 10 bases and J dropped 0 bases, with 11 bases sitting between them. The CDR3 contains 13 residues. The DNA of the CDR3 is TGTGCCATATCAGGGGCTAGCACAGATACGCAGTATTTT. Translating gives CAISGASTDTQYF.

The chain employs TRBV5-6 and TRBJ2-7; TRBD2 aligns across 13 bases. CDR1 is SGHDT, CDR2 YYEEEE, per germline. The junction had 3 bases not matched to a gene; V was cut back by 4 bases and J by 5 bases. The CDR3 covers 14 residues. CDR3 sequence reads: CASSTSGGAHEQYF. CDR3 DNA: TGTGCCAGCAGCACTAGCGGGGGGGCCCACGAGCAGTACTTC.

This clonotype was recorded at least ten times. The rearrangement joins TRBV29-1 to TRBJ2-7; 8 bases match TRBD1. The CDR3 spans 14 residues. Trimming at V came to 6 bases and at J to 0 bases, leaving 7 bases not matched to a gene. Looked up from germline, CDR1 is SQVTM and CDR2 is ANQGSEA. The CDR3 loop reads CSVGTGGVSYEQYF. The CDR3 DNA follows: TGCAGCGTCGGGACAGGTGGCGTCTCCTACGAGCAGTACTTC.

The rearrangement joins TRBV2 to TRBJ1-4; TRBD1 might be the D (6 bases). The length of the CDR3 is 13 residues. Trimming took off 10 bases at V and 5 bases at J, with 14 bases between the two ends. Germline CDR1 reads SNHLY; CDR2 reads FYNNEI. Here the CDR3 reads CANRRDMNEKLFF. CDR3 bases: TGTGCCAACAGACGGGACATGAATGAAAAACTGTTTTTT. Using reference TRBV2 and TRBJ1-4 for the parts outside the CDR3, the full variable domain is EPEVTQTPSHQVTQMGQEVILRCVPISNHLYFYWYRQILGQKVEFLVSFYNNEISEKSEIFDDQFSVERPDGSNFTLKIRSTKLEDSAMYFCANRRDMNEKLFFGSGTQLSVL.

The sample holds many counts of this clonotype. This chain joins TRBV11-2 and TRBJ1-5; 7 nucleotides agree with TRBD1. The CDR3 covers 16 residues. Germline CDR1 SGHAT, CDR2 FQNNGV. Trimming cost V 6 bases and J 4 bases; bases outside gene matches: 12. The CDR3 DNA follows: TGTGCCAGCAGTCGCATCCGGACAGGAGTGAATCAGCCCCAGCATTTT. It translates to CASSRIRTGVNQPQHF.

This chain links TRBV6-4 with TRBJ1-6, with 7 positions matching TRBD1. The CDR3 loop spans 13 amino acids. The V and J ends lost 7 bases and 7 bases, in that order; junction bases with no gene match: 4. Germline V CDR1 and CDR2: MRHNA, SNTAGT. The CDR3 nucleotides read TGTGCCAGCATAGGACAGGCGAATTCACCCCTCCACTTT. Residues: CASIGQANSPLHF.

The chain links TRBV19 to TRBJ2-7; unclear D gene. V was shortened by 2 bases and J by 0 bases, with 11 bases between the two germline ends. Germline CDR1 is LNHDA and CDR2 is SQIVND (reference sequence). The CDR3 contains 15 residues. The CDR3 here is CASSISPESSYEQYF. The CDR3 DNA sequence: TGTGCCAGTAGTATATCCCCCGAGAGCTCCTACGAGCAGTACTTC. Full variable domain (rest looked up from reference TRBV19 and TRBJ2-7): DGGITQSPKYLFRKEGQNVTLSCEQNLNHDAMYWYRQDPGQGLRLIYYSQIVNDFQKGDIAEGYSVSREKKESFPLTVTSAQKNPTAFYLCASSISPESSYEQYFGPGTRLTVT.

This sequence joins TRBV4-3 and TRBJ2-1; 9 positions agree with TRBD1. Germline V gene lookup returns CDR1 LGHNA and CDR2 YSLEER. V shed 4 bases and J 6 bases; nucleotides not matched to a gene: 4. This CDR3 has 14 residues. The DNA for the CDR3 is TGCGCCAGCAGCCTCGGGACAGGGCTCAATGAGCAGTTCTTC. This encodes CASSLGTGLNEQFF.

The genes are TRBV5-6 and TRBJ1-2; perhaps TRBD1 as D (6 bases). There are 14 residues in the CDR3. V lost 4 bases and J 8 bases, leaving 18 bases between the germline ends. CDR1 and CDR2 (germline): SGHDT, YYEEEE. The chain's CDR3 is CASSVESQGKGYTF. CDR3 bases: TGTGCCAGCAGCGTCGAATCCCAGGGGAAAGGCTACACCTTC.

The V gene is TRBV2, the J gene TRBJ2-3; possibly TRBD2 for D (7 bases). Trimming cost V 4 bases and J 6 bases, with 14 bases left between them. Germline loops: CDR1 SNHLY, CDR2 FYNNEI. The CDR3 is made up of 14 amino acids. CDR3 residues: CASSGLQGGDTQYF. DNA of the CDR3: TGTGCCAGCAGTGGACTACAGGGAGGGGATACGCAGTATTTT.

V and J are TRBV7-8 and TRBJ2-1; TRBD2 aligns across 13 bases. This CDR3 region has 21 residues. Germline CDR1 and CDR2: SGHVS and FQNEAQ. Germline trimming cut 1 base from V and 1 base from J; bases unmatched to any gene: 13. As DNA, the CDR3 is TGTGCCAGCAGCTTAGTTGGAAGTGGACTAGCGGGAGTTGGGTCCTACAATGAGCAGTTCTTC. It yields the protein CASSLVGSGLAGVGSYNEQFF.

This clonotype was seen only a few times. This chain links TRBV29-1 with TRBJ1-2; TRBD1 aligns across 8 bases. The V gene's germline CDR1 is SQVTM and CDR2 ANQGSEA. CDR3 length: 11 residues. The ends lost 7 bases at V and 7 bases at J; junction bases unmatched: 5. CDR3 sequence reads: CSALTGVGYTF. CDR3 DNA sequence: TGCAGCGCCTTGACAGGGGTTGGCTACACCTTC.

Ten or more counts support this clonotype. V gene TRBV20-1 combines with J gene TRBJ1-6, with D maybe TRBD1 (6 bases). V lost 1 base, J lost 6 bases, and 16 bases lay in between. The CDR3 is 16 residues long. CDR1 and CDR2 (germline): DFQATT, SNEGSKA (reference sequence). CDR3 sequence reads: CSARVGWGGLNSPLHF. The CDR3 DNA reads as TGCAGTGCTAGAGTGGGTTGGGGGGGCCTTAATTCACCCCTCCACTTT.

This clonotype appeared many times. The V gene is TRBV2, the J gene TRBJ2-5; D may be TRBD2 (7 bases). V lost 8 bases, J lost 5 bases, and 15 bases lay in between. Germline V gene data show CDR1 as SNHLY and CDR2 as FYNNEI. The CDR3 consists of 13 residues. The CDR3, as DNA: TGTGCCAGCGGGGGCGGGGGAGCCGAGACCCAGTACTTC. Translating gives CASGGGGAETQYF.

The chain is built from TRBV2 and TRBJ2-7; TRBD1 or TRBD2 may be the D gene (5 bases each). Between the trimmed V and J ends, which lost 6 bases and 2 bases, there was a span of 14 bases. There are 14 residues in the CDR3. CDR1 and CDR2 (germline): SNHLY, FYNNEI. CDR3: CASSPGAPTYEQYF. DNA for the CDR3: TGTGCCAGCAGCCCCGGGGCCCCGACCTACGAGCAGTACTTC.